These 11 T cell receptor beta chains were all obtained from the same sample, sequenced in a study of T cells of healthy individuals. TCRdb itself ran the 5' RACE reads through MiXCR, one entry per CDR3 protein. The sample has around 98,000 distinct CDR3 sequences, around 17% seen once; the top ten hold roughly 6.1%. These receptors were obtained from a human donor in good health.

This clonotype was detected a few times. Here the CDR3 reads CAIEAGQGNNEQFF. The CDR3 DNA follows: TGTGCCATCGAAGCGGGACAGGGGAACAATGAGCAGTTCTTC. The genes are TRBV10-3 and TRBJ2-1, with 10 bases aligning to TRBD1. The germline V gene has CDR1 ENHRY and CDR2 SYGVKD. Losses at the gene ends were 8 bases for V and 5 bases for J; bases not matched to a gene: 6. The CDR3 runs 14 residues.

This clonotype was seen a few times. This chain uses TRBV5-6 with TRBJ2-7; TRBD1 or TRBD2 may be the D gene (5 bases each). V lost 4 bases to trimming and J lost 3 bases, with 14 bases between them. Germline values: CDR1 SGHDT, CDR2 YYEEEE. This CDR3 spans 14 amino acids. CDR3 loop: CASSPSGALYEQYF. The CDR3 DNA is TGTGCCAGCAGCCCGTCCGGGGCTCTCTACGAGCAGTACTTC.

The rearrangement joins TRBV28 to TRBJ1-5; 7 nucleotides match TRBD1. The trim removed 6 bases at V and 10 bases at J, leaving 9 bases unmatched. CDR1 is MDHEN, CDR2 SYDVKM, per germline. This CDR3 spans 13 amino acids. The CDR3 DNA reads TGTGCCAGCAGCGGACAGGTTTTCAGTCCCCAGCATTTT. As protein: CASSGQVFSPQHF.

At least ten counts were recorded for this clonotype. The gene calls are TRBV11-2 and TRBJ1-2; 8 bases map to TRBD1. The CDR3 spans 17 residues. J lost 7 bases, V lost 5 bases, and 18 bases had no gene match. CDR1 is SGHAT and CDR2 is FQNNGV in the germline V gene. CDR3 sequence: CASSPRVGQGSSSGYTF. The CDR3 region has the DNA TGTGCCAGCAGCCCTCGGGTTGGACAGGGTTCGTCGTCTGGCTACACCTTC.

The chain combines TRBV2 with TRBJ2-3; D call uncertain. Germline CDR1 and CDR2: SNHLY and FYNNEI. The CDR3 is 14 amino acids. Deletions cut 3 bases from V and 2 bases from J, with 9 bases between. CDR3 region: CASSDDRFTDTQYF. DNA of the CDR3: TGTGCCAGCAGTGATGACCGGTTCACAGATACGCAGTATTTT.

This clonotype was detected many times. The rearrangement links TRBV20-1 to TRBJ1-5; D may be TRBD1 (6 bases). V was clipped by 5 bases and J by 8 bases, with 19 bases between them. CDR3 length equals 14 residues. The germline V gene encodes CDR1 DFQATT and CDR2 SNEGSKA (reference sequence). CDR3 loop: CSALDRTPLKPQHF. The CDR3 nucleotides read TGCAGTGCTCTCGACAGGACCCCTCTTAAGCCCCAGCATTTT.

This chain joins TRBV7-2 and TRBJ2-3, with D unclear. Germline V lookup: CDR1 SGHTA, CDR2 FQGNSA. The CDR3 sequence is 15 residues long. The ends were cut back, 1 base at V and 8 bases at J, with 16 bases in the middle. The CDR3: CASSLEGSLQTTQYF. As DNA, the CDR3 is TGTGCCAGCAGCTTAGAAGGCAGTCTGCAGACTACGCAGTATTTT.

The V and J genes are TRBV27 and TRBJ2-1, with D possibly matching TRBD2 (5 bases). V was clipped by 0 bases and J by 4 bases, with 13 bases between them. CDR3 length equals 16 residues. Germline V gene data show CDR1 as MNHEY and CDR2 as SMNVEV (reference sequence). The CDR3 DNA reads TGTGCCAGCAGTTTATCGACCGGGAACGGGTACAATGAGCAGTTCTTC. Its translation is CASSLSTGNGYNEQFF.

The rearrangement joins TRBV7-9 to TRBJ2-3; either TRBD1 or TRBD2 may supply D (5 bases each). The CDR3 covers 14 residues. CDR1 is SEHNR, CDR2 FQNEAQ, per germline (reference sequence). V gave up 5 bases and J gave up 1 base, with 10 bases separating them. In nucleotides, the CDR3 is TGTGCCAGCAGCCTAAGGGACGGCACAGATACGCAGTATTTT. It yields the protein CASSLRDGTDTQYF.

This clonotype was detected ten times or more. The genes are TRBV20-1 and TRBJ1-2; TRBD1 might be the D (5 bases). Germline V lookup: CDR1 DFQATT, CDR2 SNEGSKA (reference sequence). The CDR3 is 12 residues long. The V and J ends lost 4 bases and 2 bases respectively, with 8 bases between them. Here the CDR3 DNA reads TGCAGTGCTATAACAGGAAACTATGGCTACACCTTC. Its protein is CSAITGNYGYTF.

The V and J genes are TRBV4-2 and TRBJ2-1; 8 nucleotides match TRBD2. Germline loops: CDR1 LGHNA, CDR2 YNFKEQ. J gave up 9 bases and V 1 base, and 8 bases lay outside the gene matches. The CDR3 contains 15 residues. The CDR3 coding sequence is TGTGCCAGCAGCCAAGTCGGGGGGGGCTCTGGTGAGCAGTTCTTC. This translates into CASSQVGGGSGEQFF.